The clone carrying this TCR beta chain was detected ten times or more. This sample was included in a study of beta chain features in type 1 diabetes. Per the germline V gene, CDR1 is ENHRY and CDR2 is SYGVKD. This CDR3 spans 13 amino acids. Trimming removed 10 bases from V and 3 bases from J; junction bases left unmatched: 6. Reverse transcribing all isolated RNA meant expressed TCRB transcripts were sequenced. Clones were read by immunoSEQ multiplex PCR, and TCRdb kept only the in-frame ones, dropping some. The sample shows 150,000 to 190,000 clones, around 8% of them seen only once. Input material: central memory CD4+ T cells from blood. The sequence was collected from a young man in good health. The V and J genes are TRBV10-3 and TRBJ2-5; TRBD1 matches at 9 bases. CDR3 nucleotide sequence: TGTGCCACCTGCCGGGACAGGGAAGAGACCCAGTACTTC. Its protein product is CATCRDREETQYF.